Each of the 17 T cell receptor beta chains below was sequenced from the same sample in a study of blood T cell repertoires in COVID-19. The assay was immunoSEQ multiplex PCR, and TCRdb's table has in-frame clones only and misses some. The profile shows approximately 290,000 clones, approximately 90% of them singletons. Sequenced material: peripheral blood. Source of these receptors: a man aged 25-45 years with acute or convalescent COVID-19.

The chain has TRBV7-3 and TRBJ2-1; 7 nucleotides match TRBD2. The V segment lost 6 bases and the J segment 8 bases; nucleotides outside the gene matches: 13. The CDR3 length is 15 residues. CDR1 is SGHTA and CDR2 is FQGTGA in the germline V gene. The CDR3 DNA reads as TGTGCCAGCAGTCCCGGGAGGCGACAGACGGATGAGCAGTTCTTC. Its protein is CASSPGRRQTDEQFF.

This chain joins TRBV5-1 and TRBJ1-1; D unresolved. Between the trimmed V and J ends, which lost 0 bases and 3 bases, there was a span of 9 bases. The CDR3 covers 14 residues. Per germline, CDR1 SGHRS and CDR2 YFSETQ. The CDR3 DNA follows: TGCGCCAGCAGCTTGGCTCAGGATTACACTGAAGCTTTCTTT. Its translation: CASSLAQDYTEAFF.

This chain connects TRBV5-1 to TRBJ2-1; TRBD1 matches 8 bases. Per germline, CDR1 SGHRS and CDR2 YFSETQ. The junction had 6 bases not matched to a gene; V was cut back by 0 bases and J by 7 bases. This CDR3 comprises 15 residues. This CDR3 is CASSLGTGYVNEQFF. DNA for the CDR3: TGCGCCAGCAGCTTGGGGACAGGGTATGTGAATGAGCAGTTCTTC. Together with reference TRBV5-1 and TRBJ2-1, the CDR3 gives the full variable domain: KAGVTQTPRYLIKTRGQQVTLSCSPISGHRSVSWYQQTPGQGLQFLFEYFSETQRNKGNFPGRFSGRQFSNSRSEMNVSTLELGDSALYLCASSLGTGYVNEQFFGPGTRLTVL.

The chain is built from TRBV7-8 and TRBJ2-5; 7 bases agree with TRBD1. The CDR3 has 16 amino acids. V was clipped by 5 bases and J by 4 bases; unmatched bases: 13. The germline CDR1 and CDR2 sequences are SGHVS and FQNEAQ. The CDR3 DNA is TGTGCCAGCAGCCATGACCGGGACAGCCTATTAGAGACCCAGTACTTC. Protein sequence: CASSHDRDSLLETQYF.

The V gene is TRBV6-5, the J gene TRBJ2-1; D might be TRBD2 (5 bases). Trimming removed 10 bases at V and 8 bases at J, with 18 bases between. The CDR3 length is 13 residues. Per the germline V gene, CDR1 is MNHEY and CDR2 is SVGAGI. CDR3 DNA sequence: TGTGCCACAAGGTACAGCAGCGGCGATGAGCAGTTCTTC. Its translation: CATRYSSGDEQFF.

Worth noting for this clone: An end of the junction differs from the germline gene, which may be a read error. The chain carries TRBV2 and TRBJ1-6; D may be TRBD1 (6 bases). The germline V gene has CDR1 SNHLY and CDR2 FYNNEI. CDR3 length equals 15 residues. CDR3 loop: CASREGGVGNSPLHF. The CDR3 coding sequence is TGTGCCAGCAGAGAAGGGGGGGTGGGAAATTCACCCCTCCACTTT.

The chain uses TRBV5-1 and TRBJ2-2; 8 nucleotides align to TRBD1. Germline values: CDR1 SGHRS, CDR2 YFSETQ. CDR3 length: 14 residues. V gave up 4 bases and J gave up 7 bases; unmatched junction bases: 6. CDR3 sequence (DNA): TGCGCCAGCAGCCAGACAGGGGTTCGCGGGGAGCTGTTTTTT. Translating it yields CASSQTGVRGELFF.

This chain connects TRBV20-1 to TRBJ1-3; possible D gene TRBD1, 6 bases. With 3 bases removed from V and 4 bases from J, the gap between germline ends came to 19 bases. Per the germline V gene, CDR1 is DFQATT and CDR2 is SNEGSKA (reference sequence). This CDR3 spans 16 amino acids. The CDR3 is CSASGAGAQSGNTIYF. The CDR3 DNA reads as TGCAGTGCTAGTGGGGCGGGGGCTCAATCCGGAAACACCATATATTTT.

The chain has TRBV19 and TRBJ1-1; D gene ambiguous. The V gene's germline CDR1 is LNHDA and CDR2 SQIVND (reference sequence). With 1 base removed from V and 6 bases from J, the gap between germline ends came to 15 bases. This CDR3 comprises 15 residues. The CDR3 loop reads CASSIAAVSPAEAFF. CDR3 nucleotides: TGTGCCAGTAGTATAGCGGCGGTCTCTCCCGCTGAAGCTTTCTTT.

The J gene is TRBJ1-5, the V gene TRBV6-5, with D unclear. This CDR3 contains 14 residues. With 5 bases removed from V and 2 bases from J, the gap between germline ends came to 10 bases. Germline CDR1 is MNHEY and CDR2 is SVGAGI. CDR3 DNA sequence: TGTGCCAGCAGTCGGGAACCCCGCAATCAGCCCCAGCATTTT. Its translation is CASSREPRNQPQHF.

The V and J genes are TRBV5-6 and TRBJ1-5, with D tentatively TRBD1 (5 bases). Germline V CDR1 and CDR2: SGHDT, YYEEEE. V was clipped by 0 bases and J by 5 bases, with 12 bases between them. The CDR3 totals 15 residues. CDR3 coding DNA: TGTGCCAGCAGCTTGGGGGCCGGAGGGGATCAGCCCCAGCATTTT. Translation gives CASSLGAGGDQPQHF. Supplemented by reference TRBV5-6 and TRBJ1-5, the full variable domain reads DAGVTQSPTHLIKTRGQQVTLRCSPKSGHDTVSWYQQALGQGPQFIFQYYEEEERQRGNFPDRFSGHQFPNYSSELNVNALLLGDSALYLCASSLGAGGDQPQHFGDGTRLSIL.

The V call is TRBV25-1, the J call TRBJ1-1, with D maybe TRBD1 (5 bases). The V gene's germline CDR1 is MGHDK and CDR2 SYGVNS. The CDR3 loop spans 14 amino acids. V was cut by 4 bases and J by 1 base, with 10 bases left in between. The CDR3 sequence: CASSVAGSNTEAFF. As DNA, the CDR3 is TGTGCCAGCAGTGTGGCAGGGTCGAACACTGAAGCTTTCTTT.

This chain connects TRBV5-1 to TRBJ1-1, with 7 bases that match TRBD1. The CDR3 consists of 15 residues. The V gene's germline CDR1 is SGHRS and CDR2 YFSETQ. V was clipped by 2 bases and J by 3 bases; unmatched bases: 7. CDR3 DNA: TGCGCCAGCAGCTTCACAGGGGAGGATTACACTGAAGCTTTCTTT. It yields the protein CASSFTGEDYTEAFF.

The chain has TRBV4-1 and TRBJ2-1; 12 nucleotides align to TRBD2. Trimming took 2 bases from V and 4 from J; bases not matched to a gene: 0. Germline values: CDR1 MGHRA, CDR2 YSYEKL. The CDR3 runs to 15 residues. The CDR3 sequence: CASSQLAGGYNEQFF. The DNA for the CDR3 is TGCGCCAGCAGCCAACTAGCGGGGGGGTACAATGAGCAGTTCTTC.

V usage is TRBV30 and J usage is TRBJ1-3; no definite D call. The germline V gene encodes CDR1 GTSNPN and CDR2 SVGIG (reference sequence). The germline V and J ends were trimmed by 2 bases and 6 bases, with 11 bases remaining between them. The CDR3 runs to 13 residues. CDR3 in DNA: TGTGCCTGGAGTTTTACAGCGGTAAACACCATATATTTT. Translation: CAWSFTAVNTIYF.

This clone is a singleton in its sample. A junction end diverges from the germline sequence, so it may reflect a read error. The chain employs TRBV5-1 and TRBJ2-7; tentative D call: TRBD2 (5 bases). The CDR3 has 15 amino acids. Looked up from germline, CDR1 is SGHRS and CDR2 is YFSETQ. The CDR3 sequence is CASSLVGGRSCEQYF. In DNA, the CDR3 is TGCGCCAGCAGCTTGGTAGGTGGGAGATCCTGCGAGCAGTACTTC.

This clone has a single count. V usage is TRBV30 and J usage is TRBJ2-1, with D possibly being TRBD2 (6 bases). Germline-derived CDR1 and CDR2 are GTSNPN and SVGIG (reference sequence). This CDR3 is built from 13 residues. Trimming stripped 0 bases from V and 9 bases from J, with 12 bases between. The CDR3, as DNA: TGTGCCTGGAGTGTAGGGCGGGACCCTGAGCAGTTCTTC. Protein: CAWSVGRDPEQFF. Combining the CDR3 with reference TRBV30 and TRBJ2-1 gives the whole variable domain SQTIHQWPATLVQPVGSPLSLECTVEGTSNPNLYWYRQAAGRGLQLLFYSVGIGQISSEVPQNLSASRPQDRQFILSSKKLLLSDSGFYLCAWSVGRDPEQFFGPGTRLTVL.